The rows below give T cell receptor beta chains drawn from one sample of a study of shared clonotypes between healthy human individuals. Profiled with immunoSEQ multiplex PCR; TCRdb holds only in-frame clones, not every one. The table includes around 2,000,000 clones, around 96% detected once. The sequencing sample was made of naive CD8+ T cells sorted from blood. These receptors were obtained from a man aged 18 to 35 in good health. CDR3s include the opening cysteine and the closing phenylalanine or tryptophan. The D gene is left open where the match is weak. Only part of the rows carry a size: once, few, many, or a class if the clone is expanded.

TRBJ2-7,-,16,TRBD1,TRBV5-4,TGTGCCAGCAGCCTTTTGGGGACAGGGGAGCCCTTCGAGCAGTACTTC,CASSLLGTGEPFEQYF
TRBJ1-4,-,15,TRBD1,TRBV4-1,TGCGCCAGCAGCCAAGGACAGGGAGTGGAAGAAAAACTGTTTTTT,CASSQGQGVEEKLFF
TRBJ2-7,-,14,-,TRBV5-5,TGTGCCAGCAGCTTTGGGGAAGGCTCCTACGAGCAGTACTTC,CASSFGEGSYEQYF
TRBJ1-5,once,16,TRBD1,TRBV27,TGTGCCAGCAGCCATTTGGGACAGCATTACAATCAGCCCCAGCATTTT,CASSHLGQHYNQPQHF
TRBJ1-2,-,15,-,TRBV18,TGTGCCAGCTCACCCGCTTCCGACAGGAACTATGGCTACACCTTC,CASSPASDRNYGYTF
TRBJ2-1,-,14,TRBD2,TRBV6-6,TGTGCCAGCGACTTAGCGGGGGGGTACAATGAGCAGTTCTTC,CASDLAGGYNEQFF
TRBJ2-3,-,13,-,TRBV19,TGTGCCAGTAGTATAGCGGGCTATGATACGCAGTATTTT,CASSIAGYDTQYF
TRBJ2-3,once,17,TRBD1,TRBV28,TGTGCCAGCAGTTTAAGGACAGGCCATCTGGCGCCAGATACGCAGTATTTT,CASSLRTGHLAPDTQYF
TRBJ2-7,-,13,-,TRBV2,TGTGCCTTCAGCGGCAGGGGAGGGTACGAGCAGTACTTC,CAFSGRGGYEQYF
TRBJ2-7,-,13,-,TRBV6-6,TGTGCCAGCAGTTTGGACCACGCCTACGAGCAGTACTTC,CASSLDHAYEQYF
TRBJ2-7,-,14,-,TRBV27,TGTGCCAGCAGTTTAGCCGGACAGTCCTACGAGCAGTACTTC,CASSLAGQSYEQYF
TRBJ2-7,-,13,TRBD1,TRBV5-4,TGTGCCAGCAGCCTTGACAGGGGGCAAGAGCAGTACTTC,CASSLDRGQEQYF
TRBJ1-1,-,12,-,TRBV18,TGTGCCAGCTCTTCGGTGGGCACTGAAGCTTTCTTT,CASSSVGTEAFF
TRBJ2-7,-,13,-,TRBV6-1,TGTGCCAGCAGTGAAGCAGACGGCTACGAGCAGTACTTC,CASSEADGYEQYF
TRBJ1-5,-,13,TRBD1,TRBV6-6,TGTGCCAGCAGTAAGGACAGGGACAGTCCCCAGCATTTT,CASSKDRDSPQHF
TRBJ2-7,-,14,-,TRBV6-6,TGTGCCAGCAGTTACTTCCATGAGAACTACGAGCAGTACTTC,CASSYFHENYEQYF
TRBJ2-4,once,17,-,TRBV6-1,TGTGCCAGCAGTGAAGCGCTAGGCAGTGTAGCCAAAAACATTCAGTACTTC,CASSEALGSVAKNIQYF
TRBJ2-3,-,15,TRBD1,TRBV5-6,TGTGCCAGCAGCTTGTCAGGGGGATGGACAGATACGCAGTATTTT,CASSLSGGWTDTQYF
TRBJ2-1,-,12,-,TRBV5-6,TGTGCCAGCAGCCAATCTCAGTTTGAGCAGTTCTTC,CASSQSQFEQFF
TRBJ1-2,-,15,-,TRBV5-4,TGTGCCAGCAGCTTGGGTTTTGGGCAGGGTTACGGCTACACCTTC,CASSLGFGQGYGYTF
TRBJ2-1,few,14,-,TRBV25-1,TGTGCCAGCACTGCTAGCCTGTCCTACAATGAGCAGTTCTTC,CASTASLSYNEQFF
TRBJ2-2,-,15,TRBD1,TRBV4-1,TGCGCCAGCAGCCAGACTCAGGGGGCGGGCGGGGAGCTGTTTTTT,CASSQTQGAGGELFF
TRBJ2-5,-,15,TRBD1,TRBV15,TGTGCCACCAGCAGTTACTACAGGGGGCAAGAGACCCAGTACTTC,CATSSYYRGQETQYF
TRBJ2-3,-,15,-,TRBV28,TGTGCCAGCAGTACGTTGACAGAGAACACAGATACGCAGTATTTT,CASSTLTENTDTQYF
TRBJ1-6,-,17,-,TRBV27,TGTGCCAGCAGTTTGGCTGATCCGAGCTCCTATAATTCACCCCTCCACTTT,CASSLADPSSYNSPLHF
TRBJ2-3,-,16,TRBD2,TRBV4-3,TGCGCCAGCAGCCGACTAGCGAACCCCGCCTTGGATACGCAGTATTTT,CASSRLANPALDTQYF
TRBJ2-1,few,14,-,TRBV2,TGTGCCAGCACGGCCGACAGCTCCTACAATGAGCAGTTCTTC,CASTADSSYNEQFF
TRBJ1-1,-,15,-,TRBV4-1,TGCGCCAGCAGCCAGAAGGGTTCTTTAAACACTGAAGCTTTCTTT,CASSQKGSLNTEAFF
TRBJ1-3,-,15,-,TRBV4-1,TGCGCCAGCAGCCTCGGGACTAACTCTGGAAACACCATATATTTT,CASSLGTNSGNTIYF
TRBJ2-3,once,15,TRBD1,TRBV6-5,TGTGCCAGCAGCGCGACAGGGGCGGGGACCGATACGCAGTATTTT,CASSATGAGTDTQYF
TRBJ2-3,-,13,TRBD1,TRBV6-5,TGTTCAACGACAGGGGGCATGACAGATACGCAGTATTTT,CSTTGGMTDTQYF
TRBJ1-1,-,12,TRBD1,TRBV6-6,TGTGCCACCAGGGGGAGGAACACTGAAGCTTTCTTT,CATRGRNTEAFF
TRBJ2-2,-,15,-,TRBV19,TGTGCCAGTAGTATAGTGGGCTCAAACACCGGGGAGCTGTTTTTT,CASSIVGSNTGELFF
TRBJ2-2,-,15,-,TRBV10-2,TGCGCCAGCAGTGAGGGGATGGAGAACACCGGGGAGCTGTTTTTT,CASSEGMENTGELFF
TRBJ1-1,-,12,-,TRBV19,TGTGCCAGTAGTTACCAGAGGACTGAAGCTTTCTTT,CASSYQRTEAFF
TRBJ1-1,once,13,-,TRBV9,TGTGCCAGCAGCACCGGGGCAGGGCCTGAAGCTTTCTTT,CASSTGAGPEAFF
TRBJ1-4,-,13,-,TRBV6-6,TGTGCCAGCATGGAGACTGGGCATGAAAAACTGTTTTTT,CASMETGHEKLFF
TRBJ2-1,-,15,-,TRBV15,TGTGCCACCAGCAGAGAGATGAGCTCCTACAATGAGCAGTTCTTC,CATSREMSSYNEQFF
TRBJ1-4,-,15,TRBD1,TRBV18,TGTGCCAGCTCACCACTCCCAGGGGGAGATGAAAAACTGTTTTTT,CASSPLPGGDEKLFF
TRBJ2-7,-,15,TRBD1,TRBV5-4,TGTGCCAGCAGCTTGGGACAGGGCGTCTCCTACGAGCAGTACTTC,CASSLGQGVSYEQYF
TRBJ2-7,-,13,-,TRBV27,TGTGCCAGCAGTTTACTCACCGCGCGGGAGCAGTACTTC,CASSLLTAREQYF
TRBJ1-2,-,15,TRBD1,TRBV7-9,TGTGCCAGCAGCCCTCCCGGGACAGGGATCCATGGCTACACCTTC,CASSPPGTGIHGYTF
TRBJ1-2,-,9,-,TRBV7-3,TGTGCCAGCAGCTTGGGCTACACCTTC,CASSLGYTF
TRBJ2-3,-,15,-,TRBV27,TGTGCCAGCAGTTCCCAGGGGATTTCCCCAGATACGCAGTATTTT,CASSSQGISPDTQYF
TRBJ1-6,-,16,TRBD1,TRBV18,TGTGCCAGCTCACCACGGGACAGGTATAGTAATTCACCCCTCCACTTT,CASSPRDRYSNSPLHF
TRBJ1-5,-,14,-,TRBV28,TGTGCCAGCAGTTCTAGGGAAGACAATCAGCCCCAGCATTTT,CASSSREDNQPQHF
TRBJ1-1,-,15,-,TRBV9,TGTGCCAGCAGCGCCAGCTGGGGGGGAAACACTGAAGCTTTCTTT,CASSASWGGNTEAFF
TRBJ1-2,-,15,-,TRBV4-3,TGCGCCAGCAGCCAGGCCCCCGGGGGCGGCTATGGCTACACCTTC,CASSQAPGGGYGYTF